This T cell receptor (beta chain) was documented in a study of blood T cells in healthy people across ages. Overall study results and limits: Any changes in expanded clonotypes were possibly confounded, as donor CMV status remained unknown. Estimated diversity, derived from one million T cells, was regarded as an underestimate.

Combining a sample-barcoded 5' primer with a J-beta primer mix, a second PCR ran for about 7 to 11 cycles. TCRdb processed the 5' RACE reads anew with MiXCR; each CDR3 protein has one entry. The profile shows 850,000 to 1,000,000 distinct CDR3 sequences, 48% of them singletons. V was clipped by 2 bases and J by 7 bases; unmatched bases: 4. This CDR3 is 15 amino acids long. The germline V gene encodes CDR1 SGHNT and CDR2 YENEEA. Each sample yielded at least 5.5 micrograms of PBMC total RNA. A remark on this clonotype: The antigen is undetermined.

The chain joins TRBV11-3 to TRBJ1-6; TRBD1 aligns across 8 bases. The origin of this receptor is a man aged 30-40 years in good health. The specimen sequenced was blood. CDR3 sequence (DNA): TGTGCCAGCAGCTTATCTGGGGACAGGAATTCACCCCTCCACTTT. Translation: CASSLSGDRNSPLHF.